This TCR beta chain emerged from a study of PD-1 blockade in classical Hodgkin lymphoma. Germline loops: CDR1 MNHEY, CDR2 SVGAGI. Trimming cost V 2 bases and J 4 bases, with 9 bases left between them. The CDR3 contains 13 residues. The assay was immunoSEQ multiplex PCR, and TCRdb's table has in-frame clones only and misses some. The data contain roughly 29,000 clones, 70% to 80% of them singletons. Specified time point: cycle 4 day 1 (C4D1), after less than seven weeks of nivolumab. Every patient experienced relapse after autologous stem cell transplantation, and brentuximab vedotin exposure varied. Investigators isolated CD4+ T cells from thawed PBMCs through magnetic negative selection.

This TCR was sampled from a human donor with classical Hodgkin lymphoma. The source was CD4+ T cells from blood, collected before the fourth cycle of nivolumab. The chain is built from TRBV6-5 and TRBJ2-7; D uncertain. CDR3 sequence: CASSYAAYYEQYF. The CDR3 region has the DNA TGTGCCAGCAGTTACGCAGCCTATTACGAGCAGTACTTC.